Listed below are T cell receptor beta chains from one sample, sequenced in a study of T cells in localized non-small cell lung cancer. Profiling relied on immunoSEQ multiplex PCR, and the TCRdb table lists in-frame clones only, not all of them. This table has 2,000 to 3,000 clones, around 40% appearing once. Specimen: lung tumor tissue, collected before any cancer treatment. These receptors came from a woman between 35 and 70 years old with stage II squamous cell lung carcinoma. The CDR3 runs from the conserved cysteine through the conserved F or W. D genes are given only for firm matches. For some rows the clone size is stated as once, few or many, or as a class when expanded; others skip it.

V: TRBV15
D: TRBD1
size: -
J: TRBJ2-1
length: 17
CDR3: CATSRDYAKGALGEQFF
DNA: TGTGCCACCAGCAGAGATTATGCGAAGGGGGCCCTAGGGGAGCAGTTCTTC

V: TRBV29-1
D: -
size: -
J: TRBJ2-5
length: 16
CDR3: CSVEDWGDLPQETQYF
DNA: TGCAGCGTTGAAGATTGGGGGGACCTCCCCCAAGAGACCCAGTACTTC

V: TRBV6-8
D: -
size: medium-sized
J: TRBJ1-1
length: 13
CDR3: CASSNPPDGEAFF
DNA: TGTGCCAGCAGTAACCCCCCCGACGGTGAAGCTTTCTTT

V: TRBV29-1
D: -
size: few
J: TRBJ2-1
length: 13
CDR3: CSVQTLVSSLSFF
DNA: TGCAGCGTTCAGACCTTAGTTAGCAGCCTGTCGTTCTTC

V: TRBV18
D: TRBD1
size: -
J: TRBJ2-5
length: 12
CDR3: CASTGTGETQYF
DNA: TGTGCCAGCACAGGGACAGGAGAGACCCAGTACTTC

V: TRBV7-1
D: -
size: -
J: TRBJ2-3
length: 14
CDR3: CASSLGGATDTQYF
DNA: TGTGCCAGCAGCTTAGGCGGGGCCACAGATACGCAGTATTTT

V: TRBV7-5
D: -
size: few
J: TRBJ2-1
length: 15
CDR3: CASSFSHLSYNEQFF
DNA: TGTGCCAGCAGCTTCTCACACCTCTCCTACAATGAGCAGTTCTTC

V: TRBV28
D: -
size: -
J: TRBJ1-5
length: 14
CDR3: CASSIPQGNQPQHF
DNA: TGTGCCAGCAGTATTCCCCAGGGGAATCAGCCCCAGCATTTT

V: TRBV18
D: -
size: -
J: TRBJ2-5
length: 13
CDR3: CASSAPGQETQYF
DNA: TGTGCCAGCTCCGCCCCAGGGCAAGAGACCCAGTACTTC

V: TRBV29-1
D: TRBD1
size: -
J: TRBJ2-4
length: 14
CDR3: CSVGGQGVANIQYF
DNA: TGCAGCGTTGGTGGGCAGGGGGTTGCGAACATTCAGTACTTC

V: TRBV19
D: -
size: -
J: TRBJ1-2
length: 16
CDR3: CASTAVWRALDYGYTF
DNA: TGTGCCAGTACCGCCGTTTGGAGGGCCCTAGACTATGGCTACACCTTC

V: TRBV28
D: -
size: -
J: TRBJ1-2
length: 12
CDR3: CASSLMDYGYTF
DNA: TGTGCCAGCAGTTTAATGGACTATGGCTACACCTTC

V: TRBV11-3
D: -
size: medium-sized
J: TRBJ1-2
length: 14
CDR3: CASSEAWDSYGYTF
DNA: TGTGCCAGCAGCGAGGCGTGGGACTCCTATGGCTACACCTTC

V: TRBV28
D: -
size: -
J: TRBJ2-7
length: 14
CDR3: CASSLHGSTYEQYF
DNA: TGTGCCAGCAGTCTGCACGGGAGCACCTACGAGCAGTACTTC

V: TRBV28
D: -
size: -
J: TRBJ1-5
length: 15
CDR3: CASSSGGASNQSQHF
DNA: TGTGCCAGCAGTTCCGGAGGGGCCAGCAATCAGTCCCAGCATTTT

V: TRBV28
D: TRBD1
size: -
J: TRBJ1-4
length: 15
CDR3: CASSFSGTGFEKLFF
DNA: TGTGCCAGCAGTTTCTCCGGGACAGGCTTTGAAAAACTGTTTTTT

V: TRBV9
D: -
size: -
J: TRBJ2-3
length: 14
CDR3: CASRRPASTDTQYF
DNA: TGTGCCAGCAGGAGACCCGCCAGCACAGATACGCAGTATTTT

V: TRBV11-3
D: -
size: -
J: TRBJ1-3
length: 18
CDR3: CASSLEAGGSGSGNTIYF
DNA: TGTGCCAGCAGCTTAGAGGCGGGGGGCTCCGGCTCTGGAAACACCATATATTTT

V: TRBV11-3
D: -
size: few
J: TRBJ2-2
length: 15
CDR3: CASSSNGPVSGELFF
DNA: TGTGCCAGCAGCTCGAACGGCCCGGTTTCCGGGGAGCTGTTTTTT

V: TRBV28
D: -
size: -
J: TRBJ1-5
length: 13
CDR3: CASSLQPNQPQHF
DNA: TGTGCCAGCAGTCTACAGCCTAATCAGCCCCAGCATTTT

V: TRBV11-3
D: -
size: few
J: TRBJ1-1
length: 15
CDR3: CASSLDLGLNTEAFF
DNA: TGTGCCAGCAGCTTAGACTTAGGGCTGAACACTGAAGCTTTCTTT

V: TRBV28
D: -
size: -
J: TRBJ1-5
length: 15
CDR3: CASRAWTVSNQPQHF
DNA: TGTGCCAGCAGAGCCTGGACGGTTAGCAATCAGCCCCAGCATTTT

V: TRBV28
D: TRBD1
size: -
J: TRBJ2-1
length: 16
CDR3: CASSQIQGASYNEQFF
DNA: TGTGCCAGCAGTCAAATTCAGGGGGCTTCCTACAATGAGCAGTTCTTC

V: TRBV28
D: -
size: -
J: TRBJ1-2
length: 14
CDR3: CASSLGDRYYGYTF
DNA: TGTGCCAGCAGTTTGGGGGACCGATACTATGGCTACACCTTC

V: TRBV28
D: TRBD1
size: few
J: TRBJ1-1
length: 15
CDR3: CASSPWGQSDTEAFF
DNA: TGTGCCAGCAGTCCCTGGGGACAGTCGGACACTGAAGCTTTCTTT

V: TRBV30
D: TRBD1
size: few
J: TRBJ1-5
length: 16
CDR3: CAWSIPDRGKSQPQHF
DNA: TGTGCCTGGAGTATTCCGGACAGGGGGAAAAGTCAGCCCCAGCATTTT

V: TRBV11-3
D: -
size: -
J: TRBJ2-1
length: 15
CDR3: CASSLSGSSYNEQFF
DNA: TGTGCCAGCAGCCTTAGCGGAAGCTCCTACAATGAGCAGTTCTTC

V: TRBV19
D: TRBD1
size: -
J: TRBJ1-6
length: 16
CDR3: CASTGTGVRSNSPLHF
DNA: TGTGCCAGTACCGGAACAGGGGTCAGAAGTAATTCACCCCTCCACTTT

V: TRBV19
D: -
size: once
J: TRBJ2-7
length: 16
CDR3: CASSIKKTAAWDEQYF
DNA: TGTGCCAGTAGTATAAAAAAGACAGCCGCCTGGGACGAGCAGTACTTC

V: TRBV14
D: -
size: -
J: TRBJ2-3
length: 15
CDR3: CASSRRRTSTDTQYF
DNA: TGTGCCAGCAGCCGTCGACGCACTAGCACAGATACGCAGTATTTT

V: TRBV2
D: -
size: -
J: TRBJ1-5
length: 14
CDR3: CASRGSLGGQPQHF
DNA: TGTGCCAGCAGAGGATCGCTTGGGGGTCAGCCCCAGCATTTT

V: TRBV28
D: -
size: -
J: TRBJ2-5
length: 13
CDR3: CASSLSGKETQYF
DNA: TGTGCCAGCAGTTTATCAGGGAAGGAGACCCAGTACTTC

V: TRBV5-1
D: -
size: -
J: TRBJ1-3
length: 16
CDR3: CASSLVEGGSGNTIYF
DNA: TGCGCCAGCAGCTTGGTAGAGGGAGGGTCTGGAAACACCATATATTTT